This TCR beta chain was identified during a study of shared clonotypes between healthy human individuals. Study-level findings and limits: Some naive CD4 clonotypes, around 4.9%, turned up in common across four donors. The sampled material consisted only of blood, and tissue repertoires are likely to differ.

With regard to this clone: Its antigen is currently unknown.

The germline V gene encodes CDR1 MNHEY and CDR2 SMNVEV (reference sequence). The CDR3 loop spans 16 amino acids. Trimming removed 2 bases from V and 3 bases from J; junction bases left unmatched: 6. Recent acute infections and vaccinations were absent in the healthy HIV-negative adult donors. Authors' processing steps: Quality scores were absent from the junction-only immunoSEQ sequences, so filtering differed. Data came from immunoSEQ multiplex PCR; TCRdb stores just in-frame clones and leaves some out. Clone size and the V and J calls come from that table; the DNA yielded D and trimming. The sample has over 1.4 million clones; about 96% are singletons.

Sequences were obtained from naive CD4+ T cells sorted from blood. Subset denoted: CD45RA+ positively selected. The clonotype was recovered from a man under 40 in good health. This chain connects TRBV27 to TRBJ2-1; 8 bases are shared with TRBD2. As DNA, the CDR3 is TGTGCCAGCAGTTTAAGAGCGGGAGCCTACTACAATGAGCAGTTCTTC. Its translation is CASSLRAGAYYNEQFF.